This passage covers 21 T cell receptor beta chains from one sample sequenced in a study of cytomegalovirus exposure and HLA in healthy donors. The study ran its PCR with 60 Vbeta and 13 Jbeta primers. The table came from immunoSEQ multiplex PCR; TCRdb's copy has only in-frame clones and leaves some out. The sample has roughly 120,000 clones; 70% to 80% are singletons. Sequences were obtained from PBMCs. These receptors all come from a woman aged 50 to 60 in good health and CMV-seropositive.

The J gene is TRBJ1-1, the V gene TRBV7-2, with no clear D. The CDR3 has 14 residues. The ends were cut back, 0 bases at V and 0 bases at J, with 5 bases in the middle. Per germline, CDR1 SGHTA and CDR2 FQGNSA. The CDR3 protein is CASSLANMNTEAFF. The DNA of the CDR3 is TGTGCCAGCAGCTTAGCGAACATGAACACTGAAGCTTTCTTT.

The chain uses TRBV29-1 and TRBJ1-3; D remains unclear. V dropped 2 bases and J dropped 4 bases, with 15 bases sitting between them. The CDR3 extends over 15 amino acids. Germline CDR1 SQVTM, CDR2 ANQGSEA. The CDR3 region is CSVESALSGGNTIYF. The CDR3 bases are TGCAGCGTTGAATCGGCCCTAAGCGGAGGAAACACCATATATTTT.

The chain employs TRBV28 and TRBJ1-5; D remains ambiguous. Trimming cost V 6 bases and J 0 bases, with 27 bases left between them. CDR1 and CDR2 from the germline V gene are MDHEN and SYDVKM. The CDR3 length is 20 residues. In DNA, the CDR3 is TGTGCCAGCAGCCCCTTGAGGAACGAGGAAGCGCGAAATAGCAATCAGCCCCAGCATTTT. It encodes CASSPLRNEEARNSNQPQHF. Supplemented by reference TRBV28 and TRBJ1-5, the full variable domain reads DVKVTQSSRYLVKRTGEKVFLECVQDMDHENMFWYRQDPGLGLRLIYFSYDVKMKEKGDIPEGYSVSREKKERFSLILESASTNQTSMYLCASSPLRNEEARNSNQPQHFGDGTRLSIL.

The rearrangement links TRBV7-2 to TRBJ2-5; 7 bases line up with TRBD2. Germline V gives CDR1 SGHTA, CDR2 FQGNSA. The ends lost 4 bases at V and 3 bases at J; junction bases unmatched: 5. This CDR3 has 14 residues. The CDR3, as DNA: TGTGCCAGCAGCTCTTCTAGCGGTGAAGAGACCCAGTACTTC. Translating it yields CASSSSSGEETQYF.

There are a few counts of this clone. The chain has TRBV19 and TRBJ1-5; TRBD1 might be the D (6 bases). The CDR3 length is 16 residues. V was shortened by 3 bases and J by 2 bases, with 14 bases between the two germline ends. The germline gives CDR1 LNHDA, CDR2 SQIVND (reference sequence). The CDR3 nucleotides are TGTGCCAGTAGTATCTCTGGGGGCGAAGGCAATCAGCCCCAGCATTTT. Protein product: CASSISGGEGNQPQHF.

The V and J genes are TRBV7-2 and TRBJ1-1; D call uncertain. V was shortened by 1 base and J by 0 bases, with 12 bases between the two germline ends. CDR3 length: 16 amino acids. The germline V gene encodes CDR1 SGHTA and CDR2 FQGNSA. The CDR3 sequence: CASSLVFGSLNTEAFF. CDR3 in DNA: TGTGCCAGCAGCTTAGTTTTCGGGAGTCTGAACACTGAAGCTTTCTTT.

This chain connects TRBV10-2 to TRBJ1-5; the D is unclear. This CDR3 has 16 amino acids. Germline CDR1 reads WSHSY; CDR2 reads SAAADI. V lost 1 base, J lost 5 bases, and 15 bases lay in between. In nucleotides, the CDR3 is TGCGCCAGCAGTGAGTACATTTCGGGGAGGGATCAGCCCCAGCATTTT. This codes for CASSEYISGRDQPQHF.

This clone was detected only a few times. The chain recombines TRBV5-1 with TRBJ2-1, with D hard to call. The CDR3 has 15 residues. V was clipped by 4 bases and J by 0 bases, with 11 bases between them. Germline CDR1 and CDR2: SGHRS and YFSETQ. The CDR3 is CASSPELSSYNEQFF. CDR3 sequence (DNA): TGCGCCAGCAGCCCCGAACTGAGCTCCTACAATGAGCAGTTCTTC.

In this sample, this clone turned up once. The J gene is TRBJ1-1, the V gene TRBV4-3; no reliable D call. Germline CDR1 LGHNA, CDR2 YSLEER. Trimming shortened V by 0 bases and J by 4 bases, and 9 bases separated the two germline ends. This CDR3 comprises 14 residues. The CDR3 DNA is TGCGCCAGCAGCCAAGATCGGAGACCCACTGAAGCTTTCTTT. Translated: CASSQDRRPTEAFF.

This clone was found once. J is TRBJ2-2 and V is TRBV28; 8 nucleotides align to TRBD1. With V trimmed by 5 bases and J by 7 bases, 6 bases remained unmatched. The CDR3 consists of 14 residues. Germline CDR1 reads MDHEN; CDR2 reads SYDVKM. The CDR3 reads CASSPQGAGGELFF. CDR3 bases: TGTGCCAGCAGTCCCCAGGGGGCTGGCGGGGAGCTGTTTTTT.

The chain links TRBV10-3 to TRBJ1-1, with D maybe TRBD1 (5 bases). Germline-derived CDR1 and CDR2 are ENHRY and SYGVKD. This CDR3 comprises 16 residues. V shed 0 bases and J shed 6 bases, with 17 bases lying between them. In nucleotides, the CDR3 is TGTGCCATCAGTGAGTCGAGGGGAGGGGAGAAGGCTGAAGCTTTCTTT. Translated: CAISESRGGEKAEAFF.

The rearrangement joins TRBV11-2 to TRBJ1-1, with a tentative D call TRBD1 (6 bases). There are 17 residues in the CDR3. Germline assignment: CDR1 SGHAT and CDR2 FQNNGV. Deletions cut 4 bases from V and 5 bases from J, with 23 bases between. CDR3 nucleotide sequence: TGTGCCAGCAGCTCCCCCTGGCACAGGGTACGAGATACTGAAGCTTTCTTT. As protein: CASSSPWHRVRDTEAFF.

The chain recombines TRBV29-1 with TRBJ2-1; a weak D match, TRBD2 (7 bases). Germline CDR1 reads SQVTM; CDR2 reads ANQGSEA. CDR3 size: 18 residues. V lost 4 bases and J lost 9, with 31 bases in between. The CDR3, as DNA: TGCAGCGTTGGGGGAGAGAGGGGGGGCTTATTCGCCAGTACTGAGCAGTTCTTC. This codes for CSVGGERGGLFASTEQFF.

This clone was seen a handful of times. The gene calls are TRBV19 and TRBJ2-7, with D possibly TRBD1 on 7 matching bases. There are 15 residues in the CDR3. Between the trimmed V and J ends, which lost 5 bases and 6 bases, there was a span of 20 bases. In germline, CDR1 is LNHDA, CDR2 SQIVND (reference sequence). Here the CDR3 DNA reads TGTGCCAGTAGTCCACATCCCCGGCAGGGGGGCGAGCAGTACTTC. It is translated as CASSPHPRQGGEQYF.

This sequence joins TRBV7-2 and TRBJ1-4; D unresolved. Germline V gene lookup returns CDR1 SGHTA and CDR2 FQGNSA. The CDR3 has 14 amino acids. The V end was cut by 5 bases, the J end by 5 bases, with 12 bases between. CDR3 sequence reads: CASSTGTQNEKLFF. CDR3 nucleotide sequence: TGTGCCAGCAGCACGGGAACCCAGAATGAAAAACTGTTTTTT.

V gene TRBV27 combines with J gene TRBJ2-3; possibly TRBD1 for D (6 bases). The CDR3 length is 14 residues. CDR1 and CDR2 (germline): MNHEY, SMNVEV (reference sequence). V lost 9 bases and J 4 bases, leaving 17 bases between the germline ends. The DNA for the CDR3 is TGTGCCAGTGGAACCCGGACAGACGCAGATACGCAGTATTTT. Protein: CASGTRTDADTQYF.

This chain connects TRBV7-9 to TRBJ2-5, with D tentatively TRBD2 (6 bases). V was clipped by 0 bases and J by 5 bases, with 13 bases between them. This CDR3 has 15 amino acids. Germline V gives CDR1 SEHNR, CDR2 FQNEAQ (reference sequence). The CDR3 spells CASSLARGVGETQYF. In DNA, the CDR3 is TGTGCCAGCAGCTTAGCGCGGGGAGTGGGGGAGACCCAGTACTTC.

This chain uses TRBV19 with TRBJ2-5; a possible D gene is TRBD1 (6 bases). V was trimmed by 3 bases and J by 0 bases, leaving 11 bases between them. Germline V gives CDR1 LNHDA, CDR2 SQIVND (reference sequence). This CDR3 has 15 residues. The DNA for the CDR3 is TGTGCCAGTAGTATTGGAGGACAGTACCAAGAGACCCAGTACTTC. As protein: CASSIGGQYQETQYF.

V and J are TRBV5-6 and TRBJ2-1, with D perhaps matching TRBD2 (6 bases). This CDR3 spans 16 amino acids. V dropped 2 bases and J dropped 1 base, with 13 bases sitting between them. The germline CDR1 and CDR2 sequences are SGHDT and YYEEEE. As DNA, the CDR3 is TGTGCCAGCAGCTTTTTCGGGGGAATGTCCTACAATGAGCAGTTCTTC. It specifies CASSFFGGMSYNEQFF.

The chain couples TRBV5-6 to TRBJ1-2; 11 bases fit TRBD1. From germline, CDR1 is SGHDT and CDR2 YYEEEE. The CDR3 runs to 16 residues. V was clipped by 2 bases and J by 3 bases; unmatched bases: 6. The CDR3 DNA follows: TGTGCCAGCAGCTTCCGGCGGACAGGGGGCGACTATGGCTACACCTTC. Amino acid sequence: CASSFRRTGGDYGYTF.

This clone was seen once. The chain employs TRBV18 and TRBJ1-2; tentative D call: TRBD1 (5 bases). Germline V gives CDR1 KGHSH, CDR2 LQKENI. Trimming left V 3 bases short and J 4 bases short, with 9 bases between. This CDR3 has 13 amino acids. The CDR3 sequence is CASSPQGIYGYTF. The CDR3 DNA is TGTGCCAGCTCACCTCAGGGTATCTATGGCTACACCTTC.